The 21 T cell receptor beta chains below were found in one sample sequenced in a study of shared clonotypes between healthy human individuals. Assay used: immunoSEQ multiplex PCR; TCRdb lists only in-frame clones, some missing. Of 2 million to 3 million clones in the sample, 90% to 95% were seen once. The source material was naive CD4+ T cells from PBMCs. The subset: CD45RA+ positively selected. The receptor set was obtained from a man between 18 and 29 years old in good health. Some clones in this sample may be carry-over from other donors' samples.

This sequence joins TRBV10-3 and TRBJ2-5; perhaps TRBD2 as D (5 bases). The ends were cut back, 4 bases at V and 5 bases at J, with 11 bases in the middle. This CDR3 spans 13 amino acids. Germline CDR1 ENHRY, CDR2 SYGVKD. CDR3 protein: CAISAGPGETQYF. The CDR3 DNA sequence: TGTGCCATCAGTGCGGGCCCGGGGGAGACCCAGTACTTC.

The chain links TRBV5-6 to TRBJ1-2; D is ambiguous. CDR1 is SGHDT and CDR2 is YYEEEE in the germline V gene. The CDR3 totals 16 residues. Trimming cost V 4 bases and J 2 bases, with 18 bases left between them. CDR3 protein: CASSPGRARLNYGYTF. The CDR3 coding sequence is TGTGCCAGCAGCCCCGGAAGGGCCAGGTTGAACTATGGCTACACCTTC.

This sequence joins TRBV4-1 and TRBJ2-3, with D perhaps assigned TRBD1 or TRBD2 (5 bases each). Germline CDR1 is MGHRA and CDR2 is YSYEKL. The CDR3 sequence is 18 residues long. Trimming took 0 bases from V and 2 from J, leaving 18 bases between them. The CDR3 DNA reads as TGCGCCAGCAGCCAAGAAATTCGTGGGACCTCCTTCACAGATACGCAGTATTTT. It encodes CASSQEIRGTSFTDTQYF.

The genes are TRBV5-1 and TRBJ2-3; 9 bases are shared with TRBD2. The CDR3 has 15 amino acids. CDR1 is SGHRS, CDR2 YFSETQ, per germline. J gave up 3 bases and V 7 bases, and 9 bases lay outside the gene matches. DNA of the CDR3: TGCGCCAGCTCCAGACTAGCGGCGGGAACAGATACGCAGTATTTT. Protein sequence: CASSRLAAGTDTQYF.

V is TRBV19 and J is TRBJ1-1, with D uncertain. The CDR3 loop spans 15 amino acids. Germline V gene sequence: CDR1 LNHDA, CDR2 SQIVND (reference sequence). Trimming took 4 bases from V and 0 from J, leaving 12 bases between them. The CDR3 reads CASSKGFGLNTEAFF. The CDR3 bases are TGTGCCAGTAGTAAGGGTTTTGGTTTGAACACTGAAGCTTTCTTT.

To note about this clone: Other nucleotide sequences in the sample specify the same CDR3. This chain joins TRBV18 and TRBJ1-5; no clear D. The germline V gene has CDR1 KGHSH and CDR2 LQKENI. Trimming pared 0 bases from V and 4 bases from J, leaving 10 bases between. This CDR3 has 15 residues. The CDR3 here is CASSPPPGGNQPQHF. In DNA, the CDR3 is TGTGCCAGCTCACCACCGCCCGGCGGGAATCAGCCCCAGCATTTT.

The chain carries TRBV18 and TRBJ1-1, with D perhaps TRBD1 (5 bases). Per the germline V gene, CDR1 is KGHSH and CDR2 is LQKENI. The V end lost 3 bases, the J end lost 2 bases, and 13 bases lay between the germline ends. The CDR3 totals 15 residues. This CDR3 is CASSPRYQGNTEAFF. CDR3 coding DNA: TGTGCCAGCTCACCCCGGTATCAGGGAAACACTGAAGCTTTCTTT.

J is TRBJ2-1 and V is TRBV30, with D possibly matching TRBD2 (5 bases). The V gene's germline CDR1 is GTSNPN and CDR2 SVGIG (reference sequence). The CDR3 spans 15 residues. V was trimmed by 3 bases and J by 3 bases, leaving 15 bases between them. The CDR3 DNA reads as TGTGCCTGGAGCCCCGGCCGGGGATTCTACAATGAGCAGTTCTTC. It encodes CAWSPGRGFYNEQFF.

The V gene is TRBV11-3, the J gene TRBJ2-1; 8 bases match TRBD1. CDR1 is SGHNT, CDR2 YENEEA, per germline. V was clipped by 4 bases and J by 5 bases; unmatched bases: 4. The CDR3 totals 14 residues. The CDR3 DNA sequence: TGTGCCAGCAGCTCTTGGACAGGGAACAATGAGCAGTTCTTC. This gives the protein CASSSWTGNNEQFF. Variable domain in full (rest from reference TRBV11-3 and TRBJ2-1): EAGVVQSPRYKIIEKKQPVAFWCNPISGHNTLYWYLQNLGQGPELLIRYENEEAVDDSQLPKDRFSAERLKGVDSTLKIQPAELGDSAVYLCASSSWTGNNEQFFGPGTRLTVL.

The chain uses TRBV28 and TRBJ2-7, with D perhaps TRBD1 or TRBD2 (6 bases each). Per germline, CDR1 MDHEN and CDR2 SYDVKM. Trimming left V 8 bases short and J 0 bases short, with 17 bases between. CDR3 size: 15 residues. The CDR3 protein is CASGGAGDFSYEQYF. CDR3 DNA sequence: TGTGCCAGCGGTGGTGCAGGGGACTTCTCCTACGAGCAGTACTTC.

V and J are TRBV27 and TRBJ2-7; D uncertain. The germline gives CDR1 MNHEY, CDR2 SMNVEV (reference sequence). The CDR3 runs 16 residues. V was shortened by 0 bases and J by 1 base, with 13 bases between the two germline ends. CDR3 protein: CASSLSSAGRSYEQYF. The CDR3 DNA is TGTGCCAGCAGTTTATCGTCGGCAGGAAGATCCTACGAGCAGTACTTC.

The gene calls are TRBV7-9 and TRBJ2-7; D is possibly TRBD1 (5 bases). Trimming left V 5 bases short and J 5 bases short, with 16 bases between. The CDR3 length is 14 residues. Germline lookup yields CDR1 SEHNR and CDR2 FQNEAQ (reference sequence). The CDR3 reads CASSPVGAADEQYF. The CDR3 DNA is TGTGCCAGCAGCCCCGTTGGGGCGGCGGACGAGCAGTACTTC.

The chain is built from TRBV5-1 and TRBJ2-1; 16 bases align to TRBD2. CDR1 and CDR2 (germline): SGHRS, YFSETQ. With 4 bases clipped from V and 9 bases from J, the junction kept 1 base outside the gene matches. This CDR3 has 14 residues. The CDR3 loop is CASSGTSGRGEQFF. The DNA for the CDR3 is TGCGCCAGCAGCGGGACTAGCGGGAGGGGTGAGCAGTTCTTC.

DNA of the CDR3: TGTGCCAGCAGCAAAGAAGAGGCGGGACGAGGCACAGATACGCAGTATTTT. Amino acids: CASSKEEAGRGTDTQYF. The chain has TRBV7-6 and TRBJ2-3; a possible D gene is TRBD2 (6 bases). The CDR3 has 17 residues. Per the germline V gene, CDR1 is SGHVS and CDR2 is FNYEAQ. Trimming cost V 5 bases and J 1 base, with 19 bases left between them.

V gene TRBV19 combines with J gene TRBJ1-6, with D perhaps matching TRBD1 (5 bases). V was shortened by 4 bases and J by 10 bases, with 11 bases between the two germline ends. This CDR3 spans 13 amino acids. Germline V gives CDR1 LNHDA, CDR2 SQIVND (reference sequence). The CDR3 sequence is CASSSPGWSPLHF. DNA of the CDR3: TGTGCCAGTAGTAGTCCAGGGTGGTCACCCCTCCACTTT.

The genes are TRBV28 and TRBJ1-4, with D possibly TRBD1 on 6 matching bases. CDR1 is MDHEN and CDR2 is SYDVKM in the germline V gene. This CDR3 contains 15 residues. Trimming took 2 bases from V and 8 from J, leaving 15 bases between them. CDR3 loop: CASSLPGRRGEKLFF. CDR3 in DNA: TGTGCCAGCAGTTTACCGGGGCGTAGGGGGGAAAAACTGTTTTTT.

Here the CDR3 reads CATSRDLGLATNEKLFF. The CDR3 coding sequence is TGTGCCACCAGCAGAGATTTAGGCCTGGCAACTAATGAAAAACTGTTTTTT. The gene calls are TRBV15 and TRBJ1-4; D not resolved. Deletions cut 0 bases from V and 0 bases from J, with 11 bases between. The CDR3 has 17 amino acids. Per germline, CDR1 LNHNV and CDR2 YYDKDF (reference sequence).

Notes on this clone: The same CDR3 arises from other DNA sequences in this sample as well. The gene calls are TRBV5-1 and TRBJ2-7; 13 nucleotides agree with TRBD2. The CDR3 runs to 15 residues. Losses at the gene ends were 4 bases for V and 4 bases for J; bases not matched to a gene: 5. Looked up from germline, CDR1 is SGHRS and CDR2 is YFSETQ. CDR3 sequence: CASSPRTSGSYEQYF. In DNA, the CDR3 is TGCGCCAGCAGCCCGAGGACTAGCGGGAGTTACGAGCAGTACTTC.

Only a few counts were recorded for this clone. This sample includes further DNA sequences coding for the same CDR3. The CDR3 sequence: CASSLGGPSGNTIYF. The CDR3 coding sequence is TGCGCCAGCAGCTTGGGGGGCCCCTCTGGAAACACCATATATTTT. This chain connects TRBV5-1 to TRBJ1-3; D is possibly TRBD1 (5 bases). Germline values: CDR1 SGHRS, CDR2 YFSETQ. The V end was cut by 0 bases, the J end by 0 bases, with 7 bases between. This CDR3 is 15 amino acids long.

The chain recombines TRBV7-9 with TRBJ2-1; 9 positions match TRBD1. V gave up 1 base and J gave up 5 bases; unmatched junction bases: 6. The CDR3 extends over 16 amino acids. Looked up from germline, CDR1 is SEHNR and CDR2 is FQNEAQ (reference sequence). The CDR3 DNA follows: TGTGCCAGCAGCTTAGGGGGGGACAGGGTGAACAATGAGCAGTTCTTC. Residues: CASSLGGDRVNNEQFF.

The rearrangement uses TRBV11-3 and TRBJ2-5; D unresolved. The CDR3 covers 14 residues. Germline V gives CDR1 SGHNT, CDR2 YENEEA. The V gene lost 5 bases and the J gene lost 3 bases, with 13 bases spanning the gap. CDR3 DNA: TGTGCCAGCAGCCAGACACAGATGAAAGAGACCCAGTACTTC. It specifies CASSQTQMKETQYF. Using reference TRBV11-3 and TRBJ2-5 for the parts outside the CDR3, the full variable domain is EAGVVQSPRYKIIEKKQPVAFWCNPISGHNTLYWYLQNLGQGPELLIRYENEEAVDDSQLPKDRFSAERLKGVDSTLKIQPAELGDSAVYLCASSQTQMKETQYFGPGTRLLVL.